The present T cell receptor beta chain was sequenced within a study of blood T cell repertoires in COVID-19. The overall study: Researchers got acute and convalescent COVID-19 samples from the United States, Italy and Spain. In each case, the material was cDNA or gDNA derived from T cells, B-cell-depleted T cells, or PBMCs.

CDR3 length: 15 amino acids. Trimming removed 1 base at V and 3 bases at J, with 9 bases between. From germline, CDR1 is LGHNA and CDR2 YNFKEQ. Original handling: Quantification of nucleated cells was approximated via reference gene primer amplification. Measured with immunoSEQ multiplex PCR; TCRdb has only the in-frame clones, and not every one. For V, J and clone size, that table is used; D and trimming come from the DNA. There are about 140,000 clones in the sample; roughly 90% occur only once, and over 2% lies in the top ten. Sequencing was done on a sample of peripheral blood. This clonotype was obtained from a human donor with COVID-19, enrolled during active disease. The donor label of this sample is uncertain. This chain links TRBV4-2 with TRBJ1-4; no firm D call. The CDR3 spells CASSQASGPNEKLFF. The CDR3 DNA reads TGTGCCAGCAGCCAAGCGAGCGGACCTAATGAAAAACTGTTTTTT.